These 9 T cell receptor beta chains were sequenced from one sample in a study of blood T cell repertoires in COVID-19. The data were produced by immunoSEQ multiplex PCR, yet TCRdb's version contains in-frame clones alone and is incomplete. The sample contains tens of thousands of clones, 70% to 90% of which appear only once. The sample comprised peripheral blood. The receptors come from a human donor in a cohort sampled during active COVID-19.

This clone was counted only a few times. The chain has TRBV5-1 and TRBJ1-2; TRBD1 agrees at 7 bases. CDR1 and CDR2 (germline): SGHRS, YFSETQ. The CDR3 length is 15 residues. J lost 0 bases, V lost 0 bases, and 2 bases had no gene match. The CDR3 region is CASSLGDSSNYGYTF. DNA of the CDR3: TGCGCCAGCAGCTTGGGGGACAGCTCTAACTATGGCTACACCTTC.

The chain combines TRBV5-4 with TRBJ1-1; D remains unclear. The ends were cut back, 3 bases at V and 6 bases at J, with 24 bases in the middle. The CDR3 sequence is 17 residues long. Germline V gene sequence: CDR1 SGHNT, CDR2 YYREEE (reference sequence). The CDR3 reads CASSSSTSSFTNAEAFF. In nucleotides, the CDR3 is TGTGCCAGCAGCTCGTCGACCTCCTCATTTACTAACGCTGAAGCTTTCTTT.

This chain uses TRBV19 with TRBJ1-3; tentative D call: TRBD1 (6 bases). Germline V gene lookup returns CDR1 LNHDA and CDR2 SQIVND (reference sequence). The CDR3 extends over 18 amino acids. Trimming pared 4 bases from V and 4 bases from J, leaving 23 bases between. CDR3 DNA sequence: TGTGCCAGTAGTACCCGGTCGAGGGGGACACGGTCAGGAAACACCATATATTTT. Translating it yields CASSTRSRGTRSGNTIYF. The entire variable domain, with the rest obtained from reference TRBV19 and TRBJ1-3, is as follows: DGGITQSPKYLFRKEGQNVTLSCEQNLNHDAMYWYRQDPGQGLRLIYYSQIVNDFQKGDIAEGYSVSREKKESFPLTVTSAQKNPTAFYLCASSTRSRGTRSGNTIYFGEGSWLTVV.

The genes are TRBV6-6 and TRBJ1-3, with 8 nucleotides matching TRBD1. Germline V CDR1 and CDR2: MNHNY, SVGAGI (reference sequence). Trimming took 10 bases from V and 0 from J; bases not matched to a gene: 11. The CDR3 spans 16 residues. CDR3 sequence reads: CATNRGQAYSGNTIYF. Written as DNA, the CDR3 is TGTGCCACCAACCGGGGACAGGCTTACTCTGGAAACACCATATATTTT.

The chain has TRBV11-2 and TRBJ2-3; possibly TRBD2 for D (6 bases). Germline V gene sequence: CDR1 SGHAT, CDR2 FQNNGV. This CDR3 region has 14 residues. V dropped 0 bases and J dropped 3 bases, with 7 bases sitting between them. The CDR3 bases are TGTGCCAGCAGCTTAGACGGGAGAACAGATACGCAGTATTTT. This codes for CASSLDGRTDTQYF.

The chain couples TRBV7-9 to TRBJ1-4; 7 bases map to TRBD1. Unmatched junction bases numbered 23, after V lost 5 bases and J lost 8 bases. This CDR3 region has 19 residues. In germline, CDR1 is SEHNR, CDR2 FQNEAQ (reference sequence). CDR3 region: CASSQTGGRQGVVREKLFF. In nucleotides, the CDR3 is TGTGCCAGCAGCCAGACCGGGGGCCGACAGGGTGTTGTAAGGGAAAAACTGTTTTTT.

The chain is built from TRBV27 and TRBJ2-7; 10 bases are a match to TRBD1. Germline lookup yields CDR1 MNHEY and CDR2 SMNVEV (reference sequence). The trim removed 5 bases at V and 3 bases at J, leaving 7 bases unmatched. This CDR3 comprises 15 residues. This CDR3 reads CASSPSRTGGYEQYF. The CDR3 region has the DNA TGTGCCAGCAGTCCGAGCCGGACAGGGGGCTACGAGCAGTACTTC.

This chain joins TRBV2 and TRBJ2-1; a weak D match, TRBD2 (5 bases). Germline V lookup: CDR1 SNHLY, CDR2 FYNNEI. Between the trimmed V and J ends, which lost 7 bases and 4 bases, there was a span of 17 bases. The CDR3 runs to 15 residues. This CDR3 reads CASTETTTLYNEQFF. CDR3 nucleotide sequence: TGTGCCAGCACCGAGACTACGACCCTTTACAATGAGCAGTTCTTC.

This chain joins TRBV18 and TRBJ1-1; no definite D call. The CDR3 is 14 amino acids. V lost 6 bases and J lost 2, with 13 bases in between. Germline V gene lookup returns CDR1 KGHSH and CDR2 LQKENI. CDR3: CASSITGENTEAFF. The CDR3, as DNA: TGTGCCAGCTCCATCACCGGGGAAAACACTGAAGCTTTCTTT.